This T cell receptor beta chain was captured in a study of blood T cell repertoires in COVID-19. Across the whole study: T cells, B-cell-depleted T cells, or PBMCs supplied cDNA or gDNA.

As concerns this clone: Sequence at one end of the junction differs from germline and may be a read error.

Methods used by the authors: Reference gene primer amplification gave nucleated cell count estimates. Profiling relied on immunoSEQ multiplex PCR, and the TCRdb table lists in-frame clones only, not all of them. D and trimming were read from the DNA, whereas the V and J calls and clone size are those reported in that table. The repertoire holds some 200,000 clones, with roughly 90% as singletons. CDR3 length equals 15 residues. The germline V gene encodes CDR1 GTSNPN and CDR2 SVGIG (reference sequence). J is TRBJ1-2 and V is TRBV30; 7 bases are a match to TRBD1. Material for sequencing was peripheral blood. The sequence derives from a woman between 40 and 50 years old with acute or convalescent COVID-19. CDR3: CAWSETETGNFGYTF. The CDR3 region has the DNA TGTGCCTGGAGCGAAACCGAGACAGGGAACTTTGGCTACACCTTC.